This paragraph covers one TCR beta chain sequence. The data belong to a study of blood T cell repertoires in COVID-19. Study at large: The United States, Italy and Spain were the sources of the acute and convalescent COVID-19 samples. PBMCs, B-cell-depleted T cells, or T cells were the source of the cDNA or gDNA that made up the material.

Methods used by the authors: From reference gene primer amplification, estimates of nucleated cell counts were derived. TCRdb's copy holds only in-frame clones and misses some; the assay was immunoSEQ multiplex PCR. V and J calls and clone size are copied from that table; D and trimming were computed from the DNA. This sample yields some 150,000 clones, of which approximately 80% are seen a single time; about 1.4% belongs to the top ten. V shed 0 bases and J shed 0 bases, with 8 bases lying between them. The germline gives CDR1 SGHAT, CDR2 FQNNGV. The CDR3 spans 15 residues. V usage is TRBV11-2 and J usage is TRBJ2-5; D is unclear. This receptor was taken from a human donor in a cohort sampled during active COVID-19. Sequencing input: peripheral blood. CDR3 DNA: TGTGCCAGCAGCTTAGATCCACGGTACCAAGAGACCCAGTACTTC. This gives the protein CASSLDPRYQETQYF. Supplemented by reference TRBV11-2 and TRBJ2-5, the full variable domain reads EAGVAQSPRYKIIEKRQSVAFWCNPISGHATLYWYQQILGQGPKLLIQFQNNGVVDDSQLPKDRFSAERLKGVDSTLKIQPAKLEDSAVYLCASSLDPRYQETQYFGPGTRLLVL.